This TCR beta chain was retrieved from a study of monozygotic twins with inflammatory bowel disease. Comment on this clonotype: No antigen is known for it.

Germline loops: CDR1 ENHRY, CDR2 SYGVKD. This CDR3 comprises 17 residues. Study findings and constraints: Relative clonotype sharing with others was diminished in IBD patients versus healthy twins, particularly with disease activity. Cells of different T cell subtypes could not be told apart.

cDNA was made in eight separate reactions per sample. TCRdb reanalyzed the 5' RACE reads and collapses them to one entry per CDR3 protein, without DNA. The table for this sample gives 80,000 or so distinct CDR3 sequences. The sequence was obtained from a human donor with ulcerative colitis or Crohn's disease, or a healthy co-twin of an affected twin (not recorded which). The chain couples TRBV10-3 to TRBJ1-5; the TCRdb call, TRBD1, lacks DNA for checking. Sequencing used blood. CDR3 in amino acids: CAISETKTGRSNQPQHF.